What follows are 30 T cell receptor beta chains derived from one specimen sequenced in a study of post-analysis software for immune sequencing data. Notes on the study in general: Relative to controls, patients had several TRBV segments at higher frequency, with TRBV5-6, TRBV5-1 and TRBV20-1 among these.

Unique molecular identifiers were carried by the TCR beta cDNA libraries. MiXCR was run by TCRdb on the PCR reads, yielding one entry per CDR3 protein. The sample consists of some 260,000 distinct CDR3 sequences, 30% to 45% of them appearing once. These receptors' targets are unknown. The material sequenced was blood. These receptors were obtained from a girl aged 10-17 years with multiple sclerosis.

This clonotype was counted ten times or more. This chain connects TRBV9 to TRBJ2-1; 12 bases are a match to TRBD2. With 0 bases clipped from V and 9 bases from J, the junction kept 4 bases outside the gene matches. Germline assignment: CDR1 SGDLS and CDR2 YYNGEE. The CDR3 is made up of 15 amino acids. The CDR3 region has the DNA TGTGCCAGCAGCGTAGGACTAGCGGGAGCTGGTGAGCAGTTCTTC. Residues: CASSVGLAGAGEQFF.

The rearrangement joins TRBV14 to TRBJ2-5; no firm D call. The germline CDR1 and CDR2 sequences are SGHDN and FVKESK. The length of the CDR3 is 15 residues. Trimming cost V 0 bases and J 4 bases, with 12 bases left between them. CDR3 nucleotides: TGTGCCAGCAGCCAAGAAGGTCGGATTCGAGAGACCCAGTACTTC. It encodes CASSQEGRIRETQYF. Looking up the rest from reference TRBV14 and TRBJ2-5 gives the full variable domain: EAGVTQFPSHSVIEKGQTVTLRCDPISGHDNLYWYRRVMGKEIKFLLHFVKESKQDESGMPNNRFLAERTGGTYSTLKVQPAELEDSGVYFCASSQEGRIRETQYFGPGTRLLVL.

This clonotype was seen ten or more times. CDR3: CASSRGQEETQYF. Here the CDR3 DNA reads TGTGCCAGCTCCCGCGGACAGGAAGAGACCCAGTACTTC. The chain couples TRBV18 to TRBJ2-5, with 7 bases aligning to TRBD1. The CDR3 is made up of 13 amino acids. V shed 6 bases and J 3 bases; nucleotides not matched to a gene: 4. The germline V gene encodes CDR1 KGHSH and CDR2 LQKENI. The variable domain in full, with the rest retrieved from reference TRBV18 and TRBJ2-5, is NAGVMQNPRHLVRRRGQEARLRCSPMKGHSHVYWYRQLPEEGLKFMVYLQKENIIDESGMPKERFSAEFPKEGPSILRIQQVVRGDSAAYFCASSRGQEETQYFGPGTRLLVL.

The V call is TRBV7-2, the J call TRBJ2-1; D is unclear. The CDR3 extends over 13 amino acids. V gave up 7 bases and J gave up 3 bases, with 10 bases separating them. Germline CDR1 reads SGHTA; CDR2 reads FQGNSA. CDR3 amino acids: CASTTNFYNEQFF. The CDR3 nucleotides read TGTGCCAGCACCACCAACTTCTACAATGAGCAGTTCTTC.

The chain employs TRBV7-2 and TRBJ2-5; no reliable D call. Trimming took 0 bases from V and 5 from J, leaving 7 bases between them. Germline CDR1 is SGHTA and CDR2 is FQGNSA. The CDR3 runs 13 residues. This CDR3 is CASSLAERETQYF. CDR3 in DNA: TGTGCCAGCAGCTTAGCGGAGAGGGAGACCCAGTACTTC.

J is TRBJ2-4 and V is TRBV20-1; a weak D match, TRBD1 (6 bases). The J call may be in error: the DNA end matches TRBJ2-7 better. The CDR3 is 13 residues long. CDR1 and CDR2 from the germline V gene are DFQATT and SNEGSKA (reference sequence). CDR3 DNA sequence: TGCAGTGCTAGAGGACAGGACTCCTACGAGCAGTACTTC. Amino acid sequence: CSARGQDSYEQYF.

This clonotype occurred many times. The rearrangement links TRBV25-1 to TRBJ2-1, with 9 bases identical to TRBD1. The germline CDR1 and CDR2 sequences are MGHDK and SYGVNS. V lost 7 bases, J lost 2 bases, and 9 bases stayed unmatched. This CDR3 spans 16 amino acids. The DNA of the CDR3 is TGTGCCAGCACCAAGGGACAGGGTGCTACCTACAATGAGCAGTTCTTC. Residues: CASTKGQGATYNEQFF.

Ten or more counts support this clonotype. V is TRBV3-1 and J is TRBJ1-2, with D maybe TRBD1 (6 bases). The CDR3 consists of 15 residues. The V and J ends lost 4 bases and 1 base respectively, with 13 bases between them. Germline V gene data show CDR1 as LGHDT and CDR2 as YNNKEL (reference sequence). CDR3 region: CASSPARGVNYGYTF. In DNA form, the CDR3 reads TGTGCCAGCAGCCCAGCGAGGGGGGTTAACTATGGCTACACCTTC.

Points on this clonotype: A much larger clone is a single base away; this may be a read error. V and J are TRBV7-9 and TRBJ2-7; TRBD2 aligns across 14 bases. The CDR3 spans 15 residues. Germline V CDR1 and CDR2: SEHNR, FQNEAQ (reference sequence). V shed 5 bases, J shed 7 bases, and the junction held 7 bases outside the gene matches. In nucleotides, the CDR3 is TGTGCCAGCAGCCATGGACTAGCGGGAGGAAATGAGCAGTACTTC. It is translated as CASSHGLAGGNEQYF.

This clonotype was counted many times. The chain is built from TRBV20-1 and TRBJ2-3; 8 bases fit TRBD2. CDR1 and CDR2 from the germline V gene are DFQATT and SNEGSKA (reference sequence). This CDR3 comprises 15 residues. Trimming took 3 bases from V and 2 from J; bases not matched to a gene: 7. As DNA, the CDR3 is TGCAGTGCTAGTGCGCTAGCGGGCTCCACAGATACGCAGTATTTT. The encoded protein is CSASALAGSTDTQYF.

V is TRBV9 and J is TRBJ2-1; maybe TRBD2 (7 bases). This CDR3 contains 13 residues. V was cut by 4 bases and J by 9 bases, with 14 bases left in between. Germline V lookup: CDR1 SGDLS, CDR2 YYNGEE. CDR3 coding DNA: TGTGCCAGCAGCCGGGGGGCAGGGCCTGAGCAGTTCTTC. Its translation is CASSRGAGPEQFF.

The chain links TRBV12-2 to TRBJ2-3; no DNA check was done on the table's D call, TRBD1. TRBV12-2 is a known pseudogene. The CDR3 length is 15 residues. The CDR3 is CASRLLRGQTDTQYF. The CDR3 nucleotides read TGTGCAAGTCGCTTATTGCGGGGGCAAACAGATACGCAGTATTTT.

A remark on this clonotype: At one of its ends the junction is not consistent with the germline gene, which may arise from a read error. The V gene is TRBV14, the J gene TRBJ2-3; a weak D match, TRBD1 (6 bases). In germline, CDR1 is SGHDN, CDR2 FVKESK. The CDR3 consists of 15 residues. CDR3 sequence (DNA): TGTGCCAGCAGCCTTTTGGACAGCAACACAAATACGCAGTATTTT. It is translated as CASSLLDSNTNTQYF.

Ten or more counts support this clonotype. This chain connects TRBV20-1 to TRBJ2-7, with unresolved D. Germline CDR1 is DFQATT and CDR2 is SNEGSKA (reference sequence). Trimming pared 6 bases from V and 6 bases from J, leaving 24 bases between. The CDR3 has 15 amino acids. CDR3 amino acids: CSANCFLGPWGEQYF. The CDR3 nucleotides read TGCAGTGCCAATTGTTTCCTGGGCCCCTGGGGCGAGCAGTACTTC.

Concerning this clonotype: This could be a read error, since a much larger clone is one nucleotide away. V is TRBV29-1 and J is TRBJ2-2, with 14 bases identical to TRBD2. With V trimmed by 5 bases and J by 4 bases, 9 bases remained unmatched. The CDR3 spans 17 residues. CDR1 SQVTM and CDR2 ANQGSEA come from the germline V gene. DNA for the CDR3: TGCAGCGTTCGCGGGACTAGCGGGAGTCTTAGCACCGGGGAGCTGTTTTTT. It is translated as CSVRGTSGSLSTGELFF.

This clonotype was seen ten or more times. This chain connects TRBV11-3 to TRBJ2-3; the D gene is possibly TRBD2 (5 bases). The CDR3 is 17 amino acids. Germline V gives CDR1 SGHNT, CDR2 YENEEA. V was clipped by 4 bases and J by 0 bases, with 17 bases between them. The CDR3 nucleotides are TGTGCCAGCAGCTCAAAGACACGGGGTGTGAGCACAGATACGCAGTATTTT. This encodes CASSSKTRGVSTDTQYF.

This chain uses TRBV5-1 with TRBJ2-1, with D tentatively TRBD2 (6 bases). The CDR3 spans 19 residues. The V end lost 3 bases, the J end lost 8 bases, and 30 bases lay between the germline ends. Germline-derived CDR1 and CDR2 are SGHRS and YFSETQ. The CDR3 reads CASSSGAAHPGVTRDEQFF. The CDR3 nucleotides are TGCGCCAGCAGCTCCGGAGCCGCCCACCCGGGGGTGACAAGGGATGAGCAGTTCTTC.

A word on this clonotype: A read error may explain this, as a much larger clone is one base away. This chain links TRBV27 with TRBJ2-1; no clear D. The germline CDR1 and CDR2 sequences are MNHEY and SMNVEV (reference sequence). This CDR3 has 15 amino acids. Between the trimmed V and J ends, which lost 6 bases and 0 bases, there was a span of 12 bases. The CDR3 protein is CASRSGIPSYNEQFF. For the CDR3, the DNA is TGTGCCAGCAGGTCTGGGATACCCTCCTACAATGAGCAGTTCTTC.

This clonotype was detected ten times or more. The rearrangement uses TRBV24-1 and TRBJ2-1; 7 nucleotides line up with TRBD2. Losses at the gene ends were 5 bases for V and 8 bases for J; bases not matched to a gene: 8. Germline V lookup: CDR1 KGHDR, CDR2 SFDVKD. The CDR3 covers 14 residues. CDR3 coding DNA: TGTGCCACCAGTGGGGGGGGATCGACCCATGAGCAGTTCTTC. This gives the protein CATSGGGSTHEQFF.

The table lists this clonotype with a few counts. Mismatch with germline at one junction end may stem from a read error. This sequence joins TRBV6-1 and TRBJ2-1; 9 bases are a match to TRBD2. The CDR3 sequence is 16 residues long. CDR1 and CDR2 (germline): MNHNS, SASEGT. The CDR3 bases are TGTGTCAGCAGCGATATTAGACTAGCGGCCCTTAAGGAGCAGTTCTTC. This gives the protein CVSSDIRLAALKEQFF.

This clonotype has ten or more counts. The J gene is TRBJ2-3, the V gene TRBV4-1, with 7 bases matching TRBD2. With 0 bases clipped from V and 6 bases from J, the junction kept 9 bases outside the gene matches. Per germline, CDR1 MGHRA and CDR2 YSYEKL. This CDR3 has 16 residues. The CDR3 coding sequence is TGCGCCAGCAGCCAAGAACACCTAGCGGTGGGTGATACGCAGTATTTT. Translated, it gives CASSQEHLAVGDTQYF.

This clonotype has just a few counts. J is TRBJ1-5 and V is TRBV6-1; D is perhaps TRBD1 (6 bases). The CDR3 consists of 16 residues. V shed 2 bases and J shed 2 bases, with 13 bases lying between them. Germline V gene sequence: CDR1 MNHNS, CDR2 SASEGT. The CDR3 loop is CASSESAGVGNQPQHF. CDR3 nucleotide sequence: TGTGCCAGCAGTGAATCCGCAGGGGTAGGCAATCAGCCCCAGCATTTT.

This clonotype showed up many times. V usage is TRBV29-1 and J usage is TRBJ2-7; TRBD2 is a possible D gene (5 bases). The germline CDR1 and CDR2 sequences are SQVTM and ANQGSEA. V was cut by 3 bases and J by 7 bases, with 10 bases left in between. The CDR3 extends over 11 amino acids. DNA for the CDR3: TGCAGCGTTGACGAGGGCGGGGAGCAGTACTTC. Translating it yields CSVDEGGEQYF.

There are many counts of this clonotype. This chain links TRBV20-1 with TRBJ2-5; 9 bases match TRBD1. Germline lookup yields CDR1 DFQATT and CDR2 SNEGSKA (reference sequence). The CDR3 extends over 14 amino acids. J was trimmed by 2 bases and V by 6 bases; bases with no gene match: 7. DNA of the CDR3: TGCAGTGCCCCCGACAGGGGGAAACAAGAGACCCAGTACTTC. Its protein product is CSAPDRGKQETQYF.

This clonotype was recorded many times. The chain has TRBV6-6 and TRBJ1-1, with D unresolved. The CDR3 is made up of 11 amino acids. CDR1 is MNHNY, CDR2 SVGAGI, per germline (reference sequence). V was cut by 4 bases and J by 1 base, with 1 base left in between. CDR3 in amino acids: CASSSNTEAFF. The DNA for the CDR3 is TGTGCCAGCAGTTCGAACACTGAAGCTTTCTTT.

This clonotype occurred many times. The chain couples TRBV28 to TRBJ2-7; 7 nucleotides agree with TRBD2. The CDR3 sequence is 12 residues long. CDR1 is MDHEN and CDR2 is SYDVKM in the germline V gene. V dropped 5 bases and J dropped 6; count of bases not matched to a gene: 4. The CDR3: CASSPPGGEQYF. In nucleotides, the CDR3 is TGTGCCAGCAGTCCACCGGGAGGCGAGCAGTACTTC. The full variable domain, rest sourced from reference TRBV28 and TRBJ2-7, is DVKVTQSSRYLVKRTGEKVFLECVQDMDHENMFWYRQDPGLGLRLIYFSYDVKMKEKGDIPEGYSVSREKKERFSLILESASTNQTSMYLCASSPPGGEQYFGPGTRLTVT.

The chain has TRBV5-1 and TRBJ1-1, with D perhaps TRBD1 (6 bases). Trimming took 4 bases from V and 5 from J, leaving 12 bases between them. Germline CDR1 reads SGHRS; CDR2 reads YFSETQ. The CDR3 consists of 13 residues. The CDR3 nucleotides read TGCGCCAGCAGCGCTAGGGGGAGGACTGAAGCTTTCTTT. Protein sequence: CASSARGRTEAFF.

Ten or more counts support this clonotype. This sequence joins TRBV11-2 and TRBJ2-5; D might be TRBD2 (6 bases). The germline CDR1 and CDR2 sequences are SGHAT and FQNNGV. The V end lost 5 bases, the J end lost 3 bases, and 16 bases lay between the germline ends. The CDR3 covers 15 residues. CDR3 sequence reads: CASSPGLAAKETQYF. DNA of the CDR3: TGTGCCAGCAGCCCCGGGTTAGCGGCTAAAGAGACCCAGTACTTC.

Regarding this clonotype: A much larger clone sits a single nucleotide away, making a read error possible. The chain recombines TRBV28 with TRBJ2-1, with TRBD1 identical over 7 bases. The J call could be wrong; TRBJ2-7 is a better fit for the DNA end. The CDR3 runs to 16 residues. CDR1 and CDR2 from the germline V gene are MDHEN and SYDVKM. CDR3 sequence (DNA): TGTGCCAGCAGTTCCCAGGGGGTGGCCTCCTACAATGAGCAGTACTTC. Translation: CASSSQGVASYNEQYF.

This clonotype turned up a few times. V usage is TRBV5-1 and J usage is TRBJ2-4, with 7 bases matching TRBD1. The J segment lost 6 bases and the V segment lost 1 base, leaving 7 bases of the junction unmatched. CDR3 size: 15 residues. Germline assignment: CDR1 SGHRS and CDR2 YFSETQ. The CDR3 reads CASSLRGQMTNIQYF. The CDR3 DNA reads as TGCGCCAGCAGCTTGAGGGGGCAGATGACAAACATTCAGTACTTC.